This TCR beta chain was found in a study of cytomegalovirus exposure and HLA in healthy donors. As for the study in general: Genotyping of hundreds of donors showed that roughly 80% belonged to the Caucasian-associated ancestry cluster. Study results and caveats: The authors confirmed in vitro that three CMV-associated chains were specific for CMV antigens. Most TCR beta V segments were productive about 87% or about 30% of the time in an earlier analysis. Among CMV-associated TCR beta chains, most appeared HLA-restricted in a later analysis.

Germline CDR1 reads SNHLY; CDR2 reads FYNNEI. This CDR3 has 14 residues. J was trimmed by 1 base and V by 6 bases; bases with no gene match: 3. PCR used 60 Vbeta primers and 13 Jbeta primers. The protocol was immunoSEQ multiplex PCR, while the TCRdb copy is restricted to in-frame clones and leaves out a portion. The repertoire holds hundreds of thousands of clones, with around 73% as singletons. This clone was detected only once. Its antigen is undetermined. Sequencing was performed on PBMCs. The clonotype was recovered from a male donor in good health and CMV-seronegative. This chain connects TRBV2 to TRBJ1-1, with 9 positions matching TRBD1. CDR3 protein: CASRPTGGNTEAFF. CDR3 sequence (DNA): TGTGCCAGCAGACCGACAGGGGGGAACACTGAAGCTTTCTTT.